This TCR beta chain was recovered during a study of cytomegalovirus exposure and HLA in healthy donors. Findings and caveats of the study: TCR beta chains numbering about 160 were designated cytomegalovirus-associated.

The PCR contained 60 Vbeta and 13 Jbeta primers. Sequencing used immunoSEQ multiplex PCR; TCRdb keeps in-frame clones, though not all of them. The data show around 98,000 clones, about four fifths seen once. Turning to this clone: Its target is unknown.

The sequence was collected from a human donor in good health. Material for sequencing was PBMCs.

The CDR3 nucleotides are TGTGCCTGGACGATGGGGGCCCAGCCCGAGCAGTACTTC. Its translation: CAWTMGAQPEQYF. This sequence joins TRBV30 and TRBJ2-7, with D possibly matching TRBD1 (6 bases). The V gene's germline CDR1 is GTSNPN and CDR2 SVGIG (reference sequence). The CDR3 contains 13 residues. V lost 4 bases, J lost 6 bases, and 16 bases lay in between.